The T cell receptor (beta chain) described here comes from a study of T cells after yellow fever vaccination. V shed 4 bases and J shed 2 bases, with 6 bases lying between them. Germline V gene lookup returns CDR1 SEHNR and CDR2 FQNEAQ (reference sequence). The CDR3 is 12 residues long. Overall study results and limits: There was a small share of clonotypes that showed up in both the CD4 and CD8 compartments.

TCRdb ran MiXCR on the 5' RACE reads and lists one entry per CDR3 protein. The sample records tens of thousands of distinct CDR3 sequences, around 7.7% being singletons. A remark on this clonotype: The antigen remains undetermined.

The V call is TRBV7-9, the J call TRBJ2-7; D call uncertain. Specimen: CD8+ T cells sorted from PBMCs, collected on the day of the yellow fever booster vaccination. This TCR derives from a young man who received the YFV17D yellow fever vaccine. This CDR3 is CASSSNTYEQYF. CDR3 nucleotides: TGTGCCAGCAGCTCCAACACCTACGAGCAGTACTTC.